These 30 T cell receptor beta chains share one sample of origin, sequenced in a study of regulatory T cells in long-lasting Graves disease. Time point in this sample: persistent/refractory GD, antithyroid drugs over 5 years with positive TRAb. Researchers made the TCR library from RNA that was extracted from PBMCs. The authors built TCR beta libraries using iRepertoire HTBI primers and Arm-PCR of CDR3 regions. TCRdb itself ran the multiplex PCR reads through MiXCR, one entry per CDR3 protein. The sample yields 350,000 to 450,000 distinct CDR3 sequences, over 20% seen once. This specimen was peripheral blood mononuclear cells (PBMCs), taken when the disease was refractory, from a patient treated with antithyroid drugs. The receptors originated from a female donor with Graves disease.

This rearrangement joins TRBV7-3 to TRBJ2-2; 7 bases align to TRBD2. CDR1 and CDR2 from the germline V gene are SGHTA and FQGTGA. V shed 5 bases and J 7 bases; nucleotides not matched to a gene: 7. The CDR3 contains 14 residues. The CDR3 DNA reads as TGTGCCAGCAGCAATACTAGCGATAGCGGGGAGCTGTTTTTT. Protein: CASSNTSDSGELFF.

This clonotype was counted at least ten times. This chain links TRBV27 with TRBJ2-7; tentatively, D is TRBD2 (6 bases). The CDR3 is 14 amino acids. Between the trimmed V and J ends, which lost 3 bases and 0 bases, there was a span of 9 bases. CDR1 MNHEY and CDR2 SMNVEV come from the germline V gene (reference sequence). This CDR3 is CASSFSGPSYEQYF. The CDR3 nucleotides are TGTGCCAGCAGTTTCAGCGGGCCCTCCTACGAGCAGTACTTC.

This sequence joins TRBV19 and TRBJ1-5, with TRBD1 as a possible D gene (6 bases). The CDR3 consists of 16 residues. Germline CDR1 LNHDA, CDR2 SQIVND (reference sequence). V lost 6 bases, J lost 1 base, and 16 bases lay in between. The CDR3, as DNA: TGTGCCAGTAGAAAGGGGGGGCAGATGAGCAATCAGCCCCAGCATTTT. Its protein is CASRKGGQMSNQPQHF.

This clonotype appeared a few times. The V gene is TRBV6-1, the J gene TRBJ2-7; D perhaps matches TRBD1 (5 bases). The CDR3 length is 14 residues. Trimming removed 5 bases at V and 5 bases at J, with 16 bases between. Per the germline V gene, CDR1 is MNHNS and CDR2 is SASEGT. This CDR3 is CASSIRVGVDEQYF. The CDR3 bases are TGTGCCAGCAGTATCAGGGTTGGGGTGGACGAGCAGTACTTC.

About this clonotype: One end of the junction does not line up with germline, which may come from a read error. The chain joins TRBV7-3 to TRBJ1-1; D call uncertain. The CDR3 length is 17 residues. Germline values: CDR1 SGHTA, CDR2 FQGTGA. The chain's CDR3 is CVSSLWALGRSDTEAFF. In DNA, the CDR3 is TGTGTCAGCAGCTTATGGGCTCTAGGACGGAGCGACACTGAAGCTTTCTTT.

This sequence joins TRBV7-3 and TRBJ2-5, with D tentatively TRBD1 (5 bases). V was shortened by 4 bases and J by 2 bases, with 11 bases between the two germline ends. The germline V gene has CDR1 SGHTA and CDR2 FQGTGA. The CDR3 is made up of 14 amino acids. The CDR3 is CASSSGQMQETQYF. CDR3 in DNA: TGTGCCAGCAGCTCCGGACAAATGCAAGAGACCCAGTACTTC.

The V and J genes are TRBV15 and TRBJ1-3, with 11 bases matching TRBD1. The trim removed 2 bases at V and 0 bases at J, leaving 9 bases unmatched. Germline CDR1 and CDR2: LNHNV and YYDKDF (reference sequence). The CDR3 has 19 amino acids. The CDR3 region has the DNA TGTGCCACCAGCAGAACCTCCGGGACAGGGGGGCCCTCTGGAAACACCATATATTTT. Protein product: CATSRTSGTGGPSGNTIYF.

The V and J genes are TRBV7-3 and TRBJ2-5, with a weak D call TRBD2 (5 bases). In germline, CDR1 is SGHTA, CDR2 FQGTGA. This CDR3 has 13 residues. Trimming cost V 2 bases and J 5 bases, with 9 bases left between them. This chain's CDR3 is CASSLYGMETQYF. CDR3 DNA sequence: TGTGCCAGCAGCTTATACGGGATGGAGACCCAGTACTTC.

Remarks on this clonotype: This may be a read error: a much more frequent sequence differs by one nucleotide. The rearrangement joins TRBV20-1 to TRBJ2-7, with unresolved D. CDR1 and CDR2 from the germline V gene are DFQATT and SNEGSKA (reference sequence). This CDR3 is 15 amino acids long. CDR3 nucleotides: TGCAGTGCTAGAGGTTCCCCCGCACCGACCTACGGGCAGTACTTC. Translation: CSARGSPAPTYGQYF.

This clonotype has ten or more counts. The chain combines TRBV28 with TRBJ2-7; D may be TRBD2 (6 bases). CDR1 MDHEN and CDR2 SYDVKM come from the germline V gene. This CDR3 spans 16 amino acids. V was shortened by 4 bases and J by 3 bases, with 19 bases between the two germline ends. The CDR3 here is CASSYPTGTPLYEQYF. The DNA for the CDR3 is TGTGCCAGCAGTTACCCTACCGGGACTCCACTCTACGAGCAGTACTTC.

This clonotype was recorded many times. The gene calls are TRBV15 and TRBJ2-7, with no clear D. V was clipped by 5 bases and J by 4 bases, with 12 bases between them. The CDR3 consists of 13 residues. Germline V lookup: CDR1 LNHNV, CDR2 YYDKDF (reference sequence). The CDR3 DNA reads as TGTGCCACCAGCCCGCCGACGTTGTACGAGCAGTACTTC. Its translation: CATSPPTLYEQYF.

This sequence joins TRBV19 and TRBJ1-1; 7 bases agree with TRBD1. CDR1 and CDR2 (germline): LNHDA, SQIVND (reference sequence). The J segment lost 10 bases and the V segment lost 5 bases, leaving 7 bases of the junction unmatched. The CDR3 has 12 amino acids. CDR3 in amino acids: CASSPERGRAFF. The CDR3 region has the DNA TGTGCCAGTAGTCCGGAGAGGGGGCGAGCTTTCTTT.

Only a few counts were recorded for this clonotype. The chain joins TRBV29-1 to TRBJ1-3; weak D call: TRBD1 (6 bases). Trimming took off 4 bases at V and 3 bases at J, with 13 bases between the two ends. The CDR3 covers 14 residues. Germline values: CDR1 SQVTM, CDR2 ANQGSEA. The CDR3 nucleotides are TGCAGCGTTGTGTGGGGGGCGAGTGGAAACACCATATATTTT. The encoded protein is CSVVWGASGNTIYF. The whole variable domain, filled in from reference TRBV29-1 and TRBJ1-3, reads SAVISQKPSRDICQRGTSLTIQCQVDSQVTMMFWYRQQPGQSLTLIATANQGSEATYESGFVIDKFPISRPNLTFSTLTVSNMSPEDSSIYLCSVVWGASGNTIYFGEGSWLTVV.

The chain recombines TRBV27 with TRBJ2-1; TRBD2 might be the D (6 bases). CDR3 length: 15 residues. Trimming removed 0 bases from V and 8 bases from J, with 14 bases in between. Per germline, CDR1 MNHEY and CDR2 SMNVEV (reference sequence). The CDR3 sequence is CASSLSGGLGDEQFF. CDR3 nucleotides: TGTGCCAGCAGTTTATCGGGGGGTCTGGGGGATGAGCAGTTCTTC.

This clonotype was recorded at least ten times. This rearrangement joins TRBV27 to TRBJ1-5; 8 nucleotides align to TRBD1. Germline V gene sequence: CDR1 MNHEY, CDR2 SMNVEV (reference sequence). This CDR3 comprises 16 residues. Trimming removed 5 bases from V and 1 base from J; junction bases left unmatched: 7. CDR3: CASSPYGQGSNQPQHF. CDR3 DNA: TGTGCCAGCAGTCCCTACGGACAGGGAAGCAATCAGCCCCAGCATTTT.

This clonotype was counted a few times. The chain is built from TRBV10-3 and TRBJ1-5; D is possibly TRBD1 (5 bases). The length of the CDR3 is 13 residues. V was pared by 0 bases and J by 6 bases, with 6 bases between. Looked up from germline, CDR1 is ENHRY and CDR2 is SYGVKD. CDR3 protein: CAISESDIQPQHF. The CDR3 nucleotides are TGTGCCATCAGTGAGTCGGACATTCAGCCCCAGCATTTT.

This clonotype was recorded at least ten times. The CDR3 DNA follows: TGTGCCAGCAGGGGGACGGAGGCGGGCGAGCAGTACTTC. Translating gives CASRGTEAGEQYF. V gene TRBV2 combines with J gene TRBJ2-7; D assignment may be TRBD1 or TRBD2 (5 bases each). CDR1 and CDR2 (germline): SNHLY, FYNNEI. Trimming took off 6 bases at V and 6 bases at J, with 15 bases between the two ends. The CDR3 is made up of 13 amino acids.

The chain recombines TRBV5-5 with TRBJ2-7, with 9 bases identical to TRBD2. Germline CDR1 and CDR2: SGHKS and YYEKEE (reference sequence). The CDR3 contains 14 residues. V lost 4 bases, J lost 1 base, and 3 bases stayed unmatched. The CDR3 region is CASSDLAGSYEQYF. The CDR3 DNA sequence: TGTGCCAGCAGCGACCTAGCGGGGTCCTACGAGCAGTACTTC.

The chain recombines TRBV4-1 with TRBJ2-7; 9 positions agree with TRBD2. The CDR3 runs 17 residues. Germline CDR1 reads MGHRA; CDR2 reads YSYEKL. With V trimmed by 4 bases and J by 2 bases, 12 bases remained unmatched. The CDR3 region is CASSPSGGQIKTYEQYF. For the CDR3, the DNA is TGCGCCAGCAGCCCCAGCGGGGGGCAGATAAAAACCTACGAGCAGTACTTC.

This clonotype appeared a few times. The gene calls are TRBV10-2 and TRBJ2-2, with a tentative D call TRBD2 (6 bases). The CDR3 loop spans 15 amino acids. Per the germline V gene, CDR1 is WSHSY and CDR2 is SAAADI. V lost 7 bases and J 1 base, leaving 13 bases between the germline ends. CDR3 in amino acids: CASNPPGLNTGELFF. The CDR3 DNA follows: TGCGCCAGCAACCCCCCGGGACTGAACACCGGGGAGCTGTTTTTT.

For the CDR3, the DNA is TGCAGTGCTAGGTATACGGTTATTAGCACAGATACGCAGTATTTT. Translation: CSARYTVISTDTQYF. The J gene is TRBJ2-3, the V gene TRBV20-1; D is uncertain. This CDR3 has 15 residues. The V and J ends lost 3 bases and 0 bases respectively, with 13 bases between them. Germline V gives CDR1 DFQATT, CDR2 SNEGSKA (reference sequence).

CDR3 nucleotide sequence: TGTGCCAGCAGAAAAGGGGGCCAGGGTGATCAGCCCCAGCATTTT. This gives the protein CASRKGGQGDQPQHF. The V call is TRBV7-2, the J call TRBJ1-5; 7 bases fit TRBD1. Unmatched junction bases numbered 10, after V lost 6 bases and J lost 5 bases. The CDR3 covers 15 residues. CDR1 SGHTA and CDR2 FQGNSA come from the germline V gene.

The genes are TRBV6-1 and TRBJ2-1, with D tentatively TRBD2 (6 bases). The germline V gene has CDR1 MNHNS and CDR2 SASEGT. This CDR3 has 12 amino acids. Trimming cost V 6 bases and J 9 bases, with 12 bases left between them. CDR3 nucleotide sequence: TGTGCCAGCAGCGACTGGGGGGTTGAGCAGTTCTTC. This codes for CASSDWGVEQFF.

This clonotype was observed many times. V and J are TRBV10-3 and TRBJ1-2, with 12 bases matching TRBD1. This CDR3 has 15 amino acids. Trimming took 7 bases from V and 7 from J; bases not matched to a gene: 10. The germline V gene has CDR1 ENHRY and CDR2 SYGVKD. The CDR3 DNA reads TGTGCCATCAAAGGAACGGGACAGGGGGCGCTTGGCTACACCTTC. As protein: CAIKGTGQGALGYTF.

V is TRBV9 and J is TRBJ2-1; D unclear. The ends were cut back, 4 bases at V and 7 bases at J, with 9 bases in the middle. The CDR3 runs 12 residues. Germline CDR1 reads SGDLS; CDR2 reads YYNGEE. The CDR3 sequence is CASSNTLNEQFF. As DNA, the CDR3 is TGTGCCAGCAGCAATACTTTAAATGAGCAGTTCTTC.

This clonotype was detected ten times or more. The gene calls are TRBV12-3 or TRBV12-4 and TRBJ2-5; D may match TRBD1 or TRBD2 (5 bases each). The ends were cut back, 7 bases at V and 5 bases at J, with 20 bases in the middle. CDR3 length: 15 residues. CDR3 in amino acids: CASKLRAGLGETQYF. In DNA form, the CDR3 reads TGTGCCAGCAAACTGAGGGCAGGGCTGGGGGAGACCCAGTACTTC.

The table lists this clonotype with many counts. The rearrangement links TRBV11-3 to TRBJ2-2; D may be TRBD1 (5 bases). The V gene's germline CDR1 is SGHNT and CDR2 YENEEA. Trimming pared 3 bases from V and 0 bases from J, leaving 5 bases between. This CDR3 is built from 14 residues. The CDR3 region is CASSLTANTGELFF. The CDR3, as DNA: TGTGCCAGCAGCTTGACAGCGAACACCGGGGAGCTGTTTTTT. The full variable domain, in which reference TRBV11-3 and TRBJ2-2 provide the parts outside the CDR3, is EAGVVQSPRYKIIEKKQPVAFWCNPISGHNTLYWYLQNLGQGPELLIRYENEEAVDDSQLPKDRFSAERLKGVDSTLKIQPAELGDSAVYLCASSLTANTGELFFGEGSRLTVL.

Of note for this clonotype: The CDR3 does not end in the conserved phenylalanine or tryptophan, so this is likely a read error. The DNA is omitted, as the CDR3 cannot be located on it reliably, and the CDR3 follows TCRdb's listing. The chain couples TRBV6-2 or TRBV6-3 to TRBJ1-1. The CDR3 length equals 12 residues, ends included. Germline CDR1 and CDR2: MNHEY and SVGEGT. The CDR3 reads CASSEGTRHGAL.

This chain uses TRBV2 with TRBJ2-1; weak D call: TRBD2 (6 bases). V lost 7 bases to trimming and J lost 0 bases, with 13 bases between them. Germline V gene sequence: CDR1 SNHLY, CDR2 FYNNEI. The CDR3 is 15 amino acids. CDR3 nucleotide sequence: TGTGCCAGCATCCTAAGGGAGGCCTCCTACAATGAGCAGTTCTTC. As protein: CASILREASYNEQFF.

The chain links TRBV18 to TRBJ1-5; D is perhaps TRBD1 (6 bases). Trimming pared 3 bases from V and 5 bases from J, leaving 8 bases between. The CDR3 extends over 13 amino acids. The germline V gene encodes CDR1 KGHSH and CDR2 LQKENI. CDR3 residues: CASSPSGDQPQHF. DNA for the CDR3: TGTGCCAGCTCACCTTCAGGGGATCAGCCCCAGCATTTT.